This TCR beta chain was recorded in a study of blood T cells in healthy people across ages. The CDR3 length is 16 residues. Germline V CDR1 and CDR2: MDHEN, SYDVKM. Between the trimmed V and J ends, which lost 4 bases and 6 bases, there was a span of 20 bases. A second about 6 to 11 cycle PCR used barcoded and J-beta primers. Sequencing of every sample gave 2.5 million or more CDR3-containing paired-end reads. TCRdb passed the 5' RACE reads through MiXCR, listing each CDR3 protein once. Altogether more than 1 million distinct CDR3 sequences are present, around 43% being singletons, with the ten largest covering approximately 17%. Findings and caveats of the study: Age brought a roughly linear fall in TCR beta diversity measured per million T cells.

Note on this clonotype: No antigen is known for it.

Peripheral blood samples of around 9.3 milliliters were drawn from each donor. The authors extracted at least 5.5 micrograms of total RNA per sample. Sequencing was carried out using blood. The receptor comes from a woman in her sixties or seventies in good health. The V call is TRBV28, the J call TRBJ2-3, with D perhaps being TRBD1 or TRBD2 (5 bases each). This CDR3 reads CASSSYRGTRGDTQYF. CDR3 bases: TGTGCCAGCAGTTCTTATCGAGGGACCCGTGGGGATACGCAGTATTTT.